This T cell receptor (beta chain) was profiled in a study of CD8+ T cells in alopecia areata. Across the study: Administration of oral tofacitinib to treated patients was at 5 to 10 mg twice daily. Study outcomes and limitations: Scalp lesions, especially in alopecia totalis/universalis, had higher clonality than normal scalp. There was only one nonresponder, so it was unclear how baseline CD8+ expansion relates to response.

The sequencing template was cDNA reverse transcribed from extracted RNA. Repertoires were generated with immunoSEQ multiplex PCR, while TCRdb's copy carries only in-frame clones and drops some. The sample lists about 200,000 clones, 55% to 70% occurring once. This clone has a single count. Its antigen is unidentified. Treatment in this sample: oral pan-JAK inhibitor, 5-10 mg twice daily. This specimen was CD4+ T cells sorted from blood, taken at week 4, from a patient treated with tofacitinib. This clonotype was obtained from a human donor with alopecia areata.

Written as DNA, the CDR3 is TGCAGCGCCAAGCTCCGGGGCCGAGAAGCTTTCTTT. It yields the protein CSAKLRGREAFF. The chain has TRBV29-1 and TRBJ1-1, with a weak D call TRBD1 (5 bases). The CDR3 has 12 residues. Trimming took off 7 bases at V and 8 bases at J, with 17 bases between the two ends. Per germline, CDR1 SQVTM and CDR2 ANQGSEA.